These 8 T cell receptor beta chains were sequenced from one sample in a study of read filtering for tumor transcriptome and immune sequencing. The library was built from approximately 400 ng RNA with molecular barcoded adaptors for alpha/delta and beta/gamma chains. Using its own MiXCR run on the reads, TCRdb lists one record per CDR3 protein. The table lists 40,000 to 50,000 distinct CDR3 sequences, roughly an eighth of them singletons. Sequencing input: a population of CD138-negative cells sorted from bone marrow. The receptors were gathered from a donor aged 40 or over with multiple myeloma.

This clonotype was seen only a few times. This likely came from a read error, as a far larger clone is one base away. The rearrangement joins TRBV12-3 or TRBV12-4 to TRBJ2-1, with D hard to call. CDR3 length equals 13 residues. Here the CDR3 DNA reads TGTGCCAGCAGTAGGAACCTCCACAATGAGCAGCTCTTC. Protein product: CASSRNLHNEQLF.

This clonotype was counted ten times or more. The chain has TRBV27 and TRBJ2-5; 7 bases match TRBD2. Germline V gene lookup returns CDR1 MNHEY and CDR2 SMNVEV (reference sequence). J gave up 1 base and V 6 bases, and 17 bases lay outside the gene matches. The CDR3 has 18 residues. CDR3 sequence reads: CASRGLRDSLNPQETQYF. In DNA form, the CDR3 reads TGTGCCAGCAGGGGACTACGGGACTCGCTGAACCCCCAAGAGACCCAGTACTTC.

Details on this clonotype: With a much larger clone just one base away, this may be a read error. The chain uses TRBV2 and TRBJ2-3, with TRBD2 matching over 11 bases. The CDR3 runs to 15 residues. Unmatched junction bases numbered 6, after V lost 6 bases and J lost 4 bases. Germline V gene lookup returns CDR1 SNHLY and CDR2 FYNNEI. The CDR3 DNA reads TGTGCCAGCAGACCGGAACTAGCGGGAGCAGATACGCAGTATTTT. It specifies CASRPELAGADTQYF.

This clonotype was counted at least ten times. The V call is TRBV7-8, the J call TRBJ2-6; the match to TRBD2 covers 13 bases. The CDR3 is 20 amino acids. With V trimmed by 5 bases and J by 4 bases, 14 bases remained unmatched. Germline lookup yields CDR1 SGHVS and CDR2 FQNEAQ. CDR3 amino acids: CASSGSGTSGTSLGANVLTF. The CDR3 DNA is TGTGCCAGCAGCGGATCGGGGACTAGCGGGACATCGCTCGGGGCCAACGTCCTGACTTTC.

This clonotype was counted at least ten times. The chain has TRBV7-8 and TRBJ2-7, with a tentative D call TRBD1 (6 bases). This CDR3 has 14 residues. V lost 5 bases to trimming and J lost 4 bases, with 15 bases between them. CDR1 SGHVS and CDR2 FQNEAQ come from the germline V gene. CDR3 loop: CASSLLNREYEQYF. CDR3 DNA sequence: TGTGCCAGCAGCCTTCTTAACAGGGAGTACGAGCAGTACTTC.

This clonotype was counted only a few times. The chain has TRBV2 and TRBJ1-1; 7 nucleotides match TRBD1. Looked up from germline, CDR1 is SNHLY and CDR2 is FYNNEI. This CDR3 contains 13 residues. V lost 6 bases and J lost 1; bases outside the gene matches: 2. The CDR3 is CASRRTGNTEAFF. The CDR3 bases are TGTGCCAGCAGGAGGACAGGGAACACTGAAGCTTTCTTT.

This clonotype was counted ten times or more. The chain joins TRBV30 to TRBJ1-1; the match to TRBD1 covers 9 bases. There are 14 residues in the CDR3. Germline V gene lookup returns CDR1 GTSNPN and CDR2 SVGIG (reference sequence). With 3 bases clipped from V and 5 bases from J, the junction kept 7 bases outside the gene matches. The CDR3 loop is CAWRPMTGGTEAFF. DNA of the CDR3: TGTGCCTGGAGGCCGATGACAGGGGGTACTGAAGCTTTCTTT.

This clonotype was seen many times. The V gene is TRBV11-3, the J gene TRBJ2-5; 7 nucleotides align to TRBD1. Trimming took 5 bases from V and 0 from J; bases not matched to a gene: 6. The CDR3 runs to 15 residues. CDR1 is SGHNT and CDR2 is YENEEA in the germline V gene. The CDR3 DNA reads TGTGCCAGCAGCCCCCGGGACAGAAACCAAGAGACCCAGTACTTC. Its protein is CASSPRDRNQETQYF.